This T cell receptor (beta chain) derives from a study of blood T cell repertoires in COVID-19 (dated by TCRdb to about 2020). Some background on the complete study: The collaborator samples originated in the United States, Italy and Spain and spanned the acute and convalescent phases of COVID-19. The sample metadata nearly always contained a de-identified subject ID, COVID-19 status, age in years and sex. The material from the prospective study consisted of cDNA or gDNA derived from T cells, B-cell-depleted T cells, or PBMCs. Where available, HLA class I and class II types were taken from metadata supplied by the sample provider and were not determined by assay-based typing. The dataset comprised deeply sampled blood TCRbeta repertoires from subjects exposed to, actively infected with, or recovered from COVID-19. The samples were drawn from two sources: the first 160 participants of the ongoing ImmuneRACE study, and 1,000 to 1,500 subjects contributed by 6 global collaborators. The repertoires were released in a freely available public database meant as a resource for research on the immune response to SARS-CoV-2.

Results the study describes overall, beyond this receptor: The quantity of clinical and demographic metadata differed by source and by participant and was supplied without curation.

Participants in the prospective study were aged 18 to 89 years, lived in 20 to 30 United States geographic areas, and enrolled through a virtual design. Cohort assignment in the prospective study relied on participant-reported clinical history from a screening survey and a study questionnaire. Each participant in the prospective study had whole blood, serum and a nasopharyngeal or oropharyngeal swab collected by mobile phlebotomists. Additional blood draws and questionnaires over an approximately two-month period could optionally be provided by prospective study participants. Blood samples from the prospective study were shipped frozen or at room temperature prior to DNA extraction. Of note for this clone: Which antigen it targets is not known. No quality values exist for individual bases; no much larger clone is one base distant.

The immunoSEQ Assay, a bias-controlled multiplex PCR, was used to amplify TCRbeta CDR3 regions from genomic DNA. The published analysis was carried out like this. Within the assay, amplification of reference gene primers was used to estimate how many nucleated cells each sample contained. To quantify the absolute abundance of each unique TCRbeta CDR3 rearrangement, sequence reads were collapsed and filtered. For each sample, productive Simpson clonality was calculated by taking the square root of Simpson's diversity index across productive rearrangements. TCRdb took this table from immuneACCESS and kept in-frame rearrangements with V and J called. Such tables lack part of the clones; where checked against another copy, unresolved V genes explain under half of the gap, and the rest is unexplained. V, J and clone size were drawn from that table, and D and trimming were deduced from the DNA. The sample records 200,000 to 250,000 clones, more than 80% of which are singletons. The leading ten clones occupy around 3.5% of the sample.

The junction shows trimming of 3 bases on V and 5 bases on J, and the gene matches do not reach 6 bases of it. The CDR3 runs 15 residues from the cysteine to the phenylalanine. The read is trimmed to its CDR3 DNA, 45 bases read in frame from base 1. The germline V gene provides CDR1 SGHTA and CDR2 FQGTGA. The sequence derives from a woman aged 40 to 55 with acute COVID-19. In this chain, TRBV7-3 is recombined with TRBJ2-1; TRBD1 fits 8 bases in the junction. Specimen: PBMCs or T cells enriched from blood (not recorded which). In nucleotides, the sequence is TGTGCCAGCAGCTTTGGGCAGGGGGCTCACAATGAGCAGTTCTTC. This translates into CASSFGQGAHNEQFF.